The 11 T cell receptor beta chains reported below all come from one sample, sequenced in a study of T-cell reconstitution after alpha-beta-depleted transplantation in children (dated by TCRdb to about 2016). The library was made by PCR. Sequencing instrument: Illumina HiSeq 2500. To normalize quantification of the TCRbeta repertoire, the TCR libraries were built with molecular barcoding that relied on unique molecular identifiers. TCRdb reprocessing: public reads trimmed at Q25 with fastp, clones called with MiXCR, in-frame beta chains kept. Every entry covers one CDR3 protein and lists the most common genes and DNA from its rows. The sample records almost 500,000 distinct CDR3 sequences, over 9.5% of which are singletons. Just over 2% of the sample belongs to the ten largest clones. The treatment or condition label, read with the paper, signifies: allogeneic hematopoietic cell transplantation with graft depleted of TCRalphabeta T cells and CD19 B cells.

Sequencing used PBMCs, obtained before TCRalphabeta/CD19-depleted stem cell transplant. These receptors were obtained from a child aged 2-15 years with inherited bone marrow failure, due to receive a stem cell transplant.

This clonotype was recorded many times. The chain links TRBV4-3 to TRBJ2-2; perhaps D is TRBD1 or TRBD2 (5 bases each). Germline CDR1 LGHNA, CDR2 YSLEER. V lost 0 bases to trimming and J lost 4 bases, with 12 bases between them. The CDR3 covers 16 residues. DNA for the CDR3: TGCGCCAGCAGCCAAGAAGAGGGGTTGGGCACCGGGGAGCTGTTTTTT. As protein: CASSQEEGLGTGELFF.

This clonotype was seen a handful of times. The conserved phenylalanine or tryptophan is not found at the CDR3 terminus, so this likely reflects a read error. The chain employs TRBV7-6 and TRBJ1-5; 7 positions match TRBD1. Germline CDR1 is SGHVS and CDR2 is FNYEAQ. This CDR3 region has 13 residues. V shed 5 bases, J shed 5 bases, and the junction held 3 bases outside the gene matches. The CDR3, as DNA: TGTGCCAGCAGCCTTGGGACAGATCAGCCCCAGCATTTG. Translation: CASSLGTDQPQHL.

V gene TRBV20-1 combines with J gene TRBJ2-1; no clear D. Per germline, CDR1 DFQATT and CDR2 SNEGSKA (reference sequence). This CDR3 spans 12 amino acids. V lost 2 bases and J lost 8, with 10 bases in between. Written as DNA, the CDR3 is TGCAGTGCTAGACAAATCGGATATGAGCAGTTCTTC. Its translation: CSARQIGYEQFF.

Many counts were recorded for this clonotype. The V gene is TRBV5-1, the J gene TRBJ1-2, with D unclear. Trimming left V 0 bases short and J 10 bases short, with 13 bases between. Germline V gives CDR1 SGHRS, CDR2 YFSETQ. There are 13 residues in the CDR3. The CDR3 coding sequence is TGCGCCAGCAGCTTGGAGCCAGGCGATGACTACACCTTC. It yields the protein CASSLEPGDDYTF.

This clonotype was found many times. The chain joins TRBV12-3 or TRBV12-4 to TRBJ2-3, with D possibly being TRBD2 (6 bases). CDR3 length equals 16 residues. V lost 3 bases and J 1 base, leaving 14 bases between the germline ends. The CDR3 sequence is CASSFPHGGRTDTQYF. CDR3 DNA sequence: TGTGCCAGCAGTTTCCCACACGGGGGACGCACAGATACGCAGTATTTT.

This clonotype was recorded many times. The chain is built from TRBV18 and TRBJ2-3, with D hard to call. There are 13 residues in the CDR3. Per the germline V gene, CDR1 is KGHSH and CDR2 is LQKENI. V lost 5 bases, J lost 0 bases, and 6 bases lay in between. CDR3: CASSAPSTDTQYF. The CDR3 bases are TGTGCCAGCTCAGCTCCTAGCACAGATACGCAGTATTTT.

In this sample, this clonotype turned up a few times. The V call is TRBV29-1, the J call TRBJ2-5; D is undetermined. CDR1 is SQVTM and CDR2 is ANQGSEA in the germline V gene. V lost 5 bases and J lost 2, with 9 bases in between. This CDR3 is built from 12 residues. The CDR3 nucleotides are TGCAGCGTTTTGGGCAGACAAGAGACCCAGTACTTC. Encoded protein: CSVLGRQETQYF.

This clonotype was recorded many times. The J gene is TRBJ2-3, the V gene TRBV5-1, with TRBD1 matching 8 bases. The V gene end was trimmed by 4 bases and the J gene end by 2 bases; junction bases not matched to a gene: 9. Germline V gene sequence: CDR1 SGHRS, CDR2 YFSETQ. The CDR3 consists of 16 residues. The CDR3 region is CASSPPGQGPTDTQYF. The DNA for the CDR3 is TGCGCCAGCAGCCCACCCGGACAGGGACCCACAGATACGCAGTATTTT.

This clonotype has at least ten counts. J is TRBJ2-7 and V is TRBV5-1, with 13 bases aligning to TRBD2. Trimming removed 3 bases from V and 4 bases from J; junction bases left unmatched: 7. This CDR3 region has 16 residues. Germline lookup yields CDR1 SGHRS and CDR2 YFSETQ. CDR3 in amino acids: CASSYGLAGEGYEQYF. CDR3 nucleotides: TGCGCCAGCAGCTACGGACTAGCGGGAGAGGGGTACGAGCAGTACTTC.

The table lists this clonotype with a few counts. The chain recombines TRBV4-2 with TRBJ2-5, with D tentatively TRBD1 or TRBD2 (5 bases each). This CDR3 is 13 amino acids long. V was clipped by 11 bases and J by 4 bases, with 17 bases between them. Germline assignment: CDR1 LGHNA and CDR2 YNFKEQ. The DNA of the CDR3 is TGTGCCTCCCGGGGACGGCCGGGAGAGACCCAGTACTTC. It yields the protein CASRGRPGETQYF.

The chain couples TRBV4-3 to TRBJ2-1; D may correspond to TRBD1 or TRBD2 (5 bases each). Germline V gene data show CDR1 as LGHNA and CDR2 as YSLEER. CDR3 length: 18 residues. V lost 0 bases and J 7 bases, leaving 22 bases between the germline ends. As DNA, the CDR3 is TGCGCCAGCAGCCAAGATCCCGTACTAGGGGTTTCTTTAAATGAGCAGTTCTTC. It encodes CASSQDPVLGVSLNEQFF.